The T cell receptor (beta chain) under discussion was sequenced for a study of blood T cell repertoires in COVID-19 (dated by TCRdb to about 2020). A note on the overall study: Samples covering the acute and convalescent phases of COVID-19 were provided by collaborators in the United States, Italy and Spain. The material from the prospective study consisted of cDNA or gDNA derived from T cells, B-cell-depleted T cells, or PBMCs. Deeply sampled blood TCRbeta repertoires from subjects exposed to, actively infected with, or recovered from COVID-19 were included in the dataset. The sample metadata nearly always contained a de-identified subject ID, COVID-19 status, age in years and sex. Where available, HLA class I and class II types were obtained from metadata supplied by the sample provider rather than from assay-based typing. Samples were obtained from the ongoing ImmuneRACE study (first 160 participants) and from over 1,000 subjects provided by 6 global collaborators. A freely available public database, intended as a resource for researchers studying the immune response to SARS-CoV-2, is where the repertoires were released. Overall study results and their limits: How much clinical and demographic metadata was included differed by source and by participant, and the metadata was provided uncurated.

TCRbeta CDR3 regions were amplified from genomic DNA using the immunoSEQ Assay, a bias-controlled multiplex PCR. In the source study's methods: The number of nucleated cells in each sample was estimated from the amplification of reference gene primers within the assay. To quantify the absolute abundance of each unique TCRbeta CDR3 rearrangement, sequence reads were collapsed and filtered. For each sample, productive Simpson clonality was calculated as the square root of Simpson's diversity index across productive rearrangements. TCRdb retrieved this table from immuneACCESS and kept in-frame rearrangements only. Not all clones are present; in checked studies, unresolved V genes account for under half, and no reason is known for the remainder. The V and J calls and clone size are taken from that table; D and trimming were inferred from the DNA. In this sample the table shows some 76,000 clones, about nine tenths of which occur a single time. The ten largest clones represent 5.1% of the sample.

Whole blood was collected in K2EDTA tubes by collaborating institutions according to the institutions' own protocols. For TCRbeta analysis, collaborators shipped samples in one of three forms: frozen whole blood, isolated PBMCs, or DNA extracted from either of those sample types. Details on this clone: Its antigen is not yet known. Per-base quality was not reported, and no clone a single base away is much larger than it.

Based on the germline V gene, the CDR1 and CDR2 sequences are SQVTM and ANQGSEA. The V and J ends are trimmed by 7 bases and 7 bases, leaving 16 bases between them. Including the terminal cysteine and phenylalanine, the CDR3 comprises 12 residues. Of all the DNA, just the CDR3 is kept, 36 bases in frame from base 1. Recombination joined TRBV29-1 with TRBJ2-5, and perhaps TRBD1 as D gene, on 6 matching bases. The receptor was derived from a woman in her late teens or twenties with acute or convalescent COVID-19. Source material: peripheral blood. The CDR3 protein: CSAIGTLATQYF. Read as DNA, the sequence is TGCAGCGCAATAGGGACATTAGCGACCCAGTACTTC.